This entry is about one T cell receptor beta chain. Germline assignment: CDR1 SNHLY and CDR2 FYNNEI. V was pared by 4 bases and J by 2 bases, with 18 bases between. This CDR3 contains 16 residues. Libraries were prepared by immunoSEQ multiplex PCR; TCRdb keeps only in-frame clonotypes and omits some of them. Of around 82,000 clones listed, more than 75% are singletons. This sample is drawn from a study of radiotherapy plus CTLA-4 blockade in lung cancer. Sequencing used peripheral blood, obtained from a patient treated with radiotherapy plus ipilimumab. The chain carries TRBV2 and TRBJ2-7, with a weak D call TRBD1 (7 bases). This receptor was obtained from a human donor with non-small cell lung cancer that progressed on radiotherapy plus ipilimumab. The CDR3 DNA sequence: TGTGCCAGCAGTGGAGAGGAGGGACAGCGGGCCTACGAGCAGTACTTC. Its translation is CASSGEEGQRAYEQYF.